Included here is one TCR beta chain sequence, with context. The target of this receptor is not known. Nothing much larger sits one base from this clone, and base qualities are not available. The entry originates in a study of T-cell memory formation after mild COVID-19 (dated by TCRdb to the early 2020s). For the study in its entirety: TCR sequence clusters from the two donors were largely donor specific. In a couple of donors, T-cell clones that expanded and contracted after mild COVID-19 were tracked by sequencing TCRalpha and TCRbeta repertoires over time. Two young, previously healthy adult volunteers made up the cohort, one male and one female. The full study reports these points: SARS-CoV-2 specificity of the second-wave clones peaking on day 37 was not confirmed. From day 15 to 85, contracting clones showed balanced CD4/CD8 phenotypes, whereas a second wave of clones that expanded from day 15 to 37 leaned towards CD4+. Contracting CD4+ clones were located mainly in the CM and EM memory subsets, whereas CD8+ clones were found to be enriched in EMRA. The study covered only a couple of mild cases, and larger cohorts including severe cases with pre-infection samples were considered necessary. Some responding clones were found in pre-infection memory, which suggests that pre-existing cross-reactive memory T cells took part in the SARS-CoV-2 response.

V was cut back by 2 bases and J by 5 bases, leaving a gap of 13 bases between them. The germline V gene encodes CDR1 LNHDA and CDR2 SQIVND (reference sequence). The CDR3, from cysteine to phenylalanine, totals 15 residues. Only CDR3 DNA remains: 45 bases, in frame from the first base. Ficoll-Paque density gradient centrifugation was used to isolate PBMCs. This sample was sequenced with an Illumina NovaSeq 6000. Using 5'RACE with constant-segment primers, TCRalpha and TCRbeta cDNA libraries were constructed, with sample barcodes and unique molecular identifiers added in the process. Trizol reagent was used to extract RNA from every sample. Library amplification was performed in two PCR steps, and a second sample barcode and Illumina TruSeq adapters were introduced in the second step. Libraries were sequenced on an Illumina NovaSeq with 2 x 150 bp paired-end reads. Per the authors' processing: The reads were demultiplexed and collapsed into UMI-guided consensus sequences using migec v1.2.7. Using mixcr v2.1.11, UMI consensuses were aligned to TRA and TRB V and J templates and then assembled into clonotypes. A clonotype was counted as expanded or contracted only when both edgeR and NoisET called the clonotype significant, with the noise models trained on biological replicates. For edgeR calls, the thresholds were a false discovery rate-adjusted p below 0.01 and a log2 fold-change of 1. As an exploratory analysis of dynamics, max-normalized trajectories of the 1000 most abundant clonotypes were examined with PCA combined with hierarchical clustering. Each responding clone was given a CD4 or CD8 phenotype based on the CD4+ and CD8+ repertoires, which had been sequenced separately. TCRdb handled the public reads itself, with Q25 trimming in fastp and clone calling in MiXCR, and kept productive beta chains. Each record represents a unique CDR3 protein, reported with the most common genes and DNA among its rows. TCRdb's processing, not the authors' own work, is the source of the V and J calls. The sample table shows 300,000 to 400,000 distinct CDR3 sequences, and approximately 29% are seen once. The ten largest account for about 14% of the sample.

This clonotype was obtained from an adult woman who had mild COVID-19 (a few samples of this study predate the infection). The sample titles of this study are shuffled in the database, so cell type and time point are left out; the donor was told from shared clones. Sequencing was performed on PBMCs or a T cell subset sorted from them (not recorded which). The chain is assembled from TRBV19 and TRBJ2-4; the D assignment is uncertain and may be TRBD1 or TRBD2, with 6 bases supporting each. CDR3 loop: CASSILGGRQNIQYF. The nucleotides are TGTGCCAGTAGTATACTCGGGGGCCGGCAAAACATTCAGTACTTC.